The rows below give T cell receptor beta chains drawn from one sample of a study of beta chain features in type 1 diabetes. TCRdb keeps only in-frame clones here, not all; method: immunoSEQ multiplex PCR. The sample includes about 900,000 clones, 15% to 20% of them seen just once. Material: naive CD4+ T cells from blood. The origin of the receptors is a woman aged 18-29 years in good health. The CDR3 runs from the conserved cysteine through the conserved F or W. The order of the fields is CDR3 protein, CDR3 DNA, V gene, clone size, D gene, J gene. The D gene is left open where the match is weak. The size entry is marked missing in some rows and otherwise reads once, few, many or a size class.

CASSLAPRTVVTEQYF TGTGCCAGCAGCTTAGCGCCCCGGACAGTCGTTACGGAGCAGTACTTC TRBV7-6 . . TRBJ2-7
CASSSILAGTYNEQFF TGCGCCAGCAGCTCGATCCTAGCGGGAACCTACAATGAGCAGTTCTTC TRBV5-1 . TRBD2 TRBJ2-1
CASSRASGTSGYNEQFF TGCGCCAGCAGCCGCGCTTCCGGGACTAGCGGTTACAATGAGCAGTTCTTC TRBV4-1 . TRBD2 TRBJ2-1
CATKFGGSSVYNEQFF TGTGCCACCAAATTCGGGGGGTCCTCTGTTTACAATGAGCAGTTCTTC TRBV15 . TRBD2 TRBJ2-1
CASSLESRGQGVLQPQHF TGTGCCAGCAGTTTAGAGTCTCGCGGGCAGGGGGTGCTTCAGCCCCAGCATTTT TRBV27 few TRBD1 TRBJ1-5
CASSPQGTNEKLFF TGCGCCAGCAGCCCACAGGGGACTAATGAAAAACTGTTTTTT TRBV5-1 . TRBD1 TRBJ1-4
CSARISYEQYF TGCAGTGCTAGAATCTCCTACGAGCAGTACTTC TRBV20-1 . . TRBJ2-7
CASSPVEGPYEQYF TGTGCCAGCAGCCCCGTCGAGGGTCCCTACGAGCAGTACTTC TRBV7-2 . . TRBJ2-7
CASSPPSSDTQYF TGTGCCAGCTCACCACCTAGTTCAGATACGCAGTATTTT TRBV18 . . TRBJ2-3
CASSPRTRSDTQYF TGTGCCAGCAGCCCCCGGACTAGATCGGATACGCAGTATTTT TRBV7-3 . TRBD2 TRBJ2-3
CASRPGQGGYTF TGTGCCAGCAGACCGGGACAGGGAGGCTACACCTTC TRBV6-5 few TRBD1 TRBJ1-2
CASATGALNTEAFF TGTGCCAGCGCAACCGGAGCCTTAAACACTGAAGCTTTCTTT TRBV27 few . TRBJ1-1
CASSFTGTSVYNEQFF TGTGCCAGCAGTTTTACCGGGACTAGCGTGTACAATGAGCAGTTCTTC TRBV7-3 . TRBD2 TRBJ2-1
CASTPGQTYEQYF TGTGCCAGTACCCCGGGACAGACCTACGAGCAGTACTTC TRBV19 . TRBD1 TRBJ2-7
CASSLGGGGITGELFF TGTGCCAGCAGTTTGGGTGGCGGGGGCATAACCGGGGAGCTGTTTTTT TRBV28 . . TRBJ2-2
CASSEVGVETQYF TGTGCCAGCAGTGAAGTAGGCGTAGAGACCCAGTACTTC TRBV6-1 . . TRBJ2-5
CASSATVRSGNTIYF TGCGCCAGCAGCGCCACAGTTCGCTCTGGAAACACCATATATTTT TRBV5-1 few . TRBJ1-3
CASSDRLAGRGEQYF TGTGCCAGCAGTGATCGACTAGCGGGCCGCGGGGAGCAGTACTTC TRBV25-1 few TRBD2 TRBJ2-7
CASSQVGAAEQYF TGCGCCAGCAGCCAAGTAGGCGCGGCCGAGCAGTACTTC TRBV4-3 few . TRBJ2-7
CASSFGVYTDTQYF TGTGCCAGCAGTTTCGGGGTCTACACAGATACGCAGTATTTT TRBV27 . . TRBJ2-3
CASSPTSGGGSGSFPEQYF TGTGCCAGCAGCCCGACCTCCGGGGGGGGTAGCGGGAGCTTCCCCGAGCAGTACTTC TRBV9 . TRBD2 TRBJ2-7
CASSKQRTDTQYF TGTGCCAGCAGCAAACAACGCACAGATACGCAGTATTTT TRBV7-6 . . TRBJ2-3
CASSADWSTDTQYF TGTGCCAGCAGCGCCGACTGGAGCACAGATACGCAGTATTTT TRBV9 . . TRBJ2-3
CASSPGVNTEAFF TGTGCCAGCAGCCCCGGGGTGAACACTGAAGCTTTCTTT TRBV11-3 . . TRBJ1-1
CASTGGETQYF TGTGCCAGCACGGGGGGAGAGACCCAGTACTTC TRBV2 . TRBD2 TRBJ2-5
CASTGDQETQYF TGCGCCAGTACAGGGGACCAAGAGACCCAGTACTTC TRBV5-1 few TRBD1 TRBJ2-5
CASSSRWTGTDTQYF TGCGCCAGCAGCTCTCGCTGGACTGGCACAGATACGCAGTATTTT TRBV5-1 . . TRBJ2-3
CASSLGGTTLNTEAFF TGCGCCAGCAGCTTAGGCGGGACAACTTTGAACACTGAAGCTTTCTTT TRBV5-1 once . TRBJ1-1
CAISRRLAGDPEGELFF TGTGCCATCAGTCGAAGACTAGCGGGAGACCCTGAGGGGGAGCTGTTTTTT TRBV10-3 few TRBD2 TRBJ2-2
CASSLRGQGYEQYF TGTGCCAGCAGCTTGAGGGGGCAGGGCTACGAGCAGTACTTC TRBV11-1 few TRBD1 TRBJ2-7
CATGAGGLREKLFF TGTGCCACGGGGGCCGGGGGGCTACGAGAAAAACTGTTTTTT TRBV10-3 . . TRBJ1-4
CASSHSGAGSYEQYF TGTGCCAGCAGTCATTCGGGCGCCGGGAGCTACGAGCAGTACTTC TRBV27 . . TRBJ2-7
CASSRTGPIYGYTF TGTGCCAGCAGCCGGACAGGACCAATCTATGGCTACACCTTC TRBV11-1 . TRBD1 TRBJ1-2
CASSLALRTGYGGYTF TGTGCCAGCAGCTTAGCGCTTCGGACAGGGTACGGTGGCTACACCTTC TRBV7-9 . TRBD1 TRBJ1-2
CASSLAGAPQDTQYF TGTGCCAGCAGTTTAGCGGGGGCTCCACAGGATACGCAGTATTTT TRBV28 few . TRBJ2-3
CASSDQTSGSYNEQFF TGTGCCAGCAGCGACCAGACTAGCGGATCCTACAATGAGCAGTTCTTC TRBV25-1 . TRBD2 TRBJ2-1
CASSERQSARYTF TGTGCCAGCAGTGAGAGACAGTCCGCGCGCTACACCTTC TRBV6-1 . . TRBJ1-2
CASTYLAGVPGELFF TGTGCCAGCACATACCTAGCGGGAGTCCCCGGGGAGCTGTTTTTT TRBV27 . TRBD2 TRBJ2-2
CASSQEGFGTSGTYEQFF TGCGCCAGCAGCCAAGAGGGGTTCGGGACTAGCGGGACCTATGAGCAGTTCTTC TRBV4-3 . TRBD2 TRBJ2-1
CAWKKQGSQETQYF TGTGCCTGGAAAAAACAGGGCTCCCAAGAGACCCAGTACTTC TRBV30 . . TRBJ2-5
CASSLARTGKETQYF TGTGCCAGCAGCTTAGCCCGGACAGGGAAAGAGACCCAGTACTTC TRBV7-9 few TRBD1 TRBJ2-5
CASSPRDNNEQFF TGCGCCAGCAGCCCTAGAGACAATAATGAGCAGTTCTTC TRBV5-1 . . TRBJ2-1
CSVVRELTDTQYF TGCAGCGTTGTCCGGGAACTCACAGATACGCAGTATTTT TRBV29-1 . . TRBJ2-3
CASSPRTGGEQFF TGTGCCAGCAGCCCTCGGACAGGGGGTGAGCAGTTCTTC TRBV11-3 . TRBD1 TRBJ2-1
CASSQTFATGASKNIQYF TGCGCCAGCAGCCAAACGTTCGCTACAGGCGCCTCTAAAAACATTCAGTACTTC TRBV4-3 . . TRBJ2-4
CASSFSREETQYF TGTGCCAGCAGCTTCTCCAGGGAAGAGACCCAGTACTTC TRBV7-3 few . TRBJ2-5
CSVRVGGTSDEQFF TGCAGCGTTCGGGTGGGGGGCACGAGTGATGAGCAGTTCTTC TRBV29-1 . . TRBJ2-1
CASSQGLAGGTDTQYF TGTGCCAGCAGCCAAGGGCTAGCGGGAGGGACAGATACGCAGTATTTT TRBV4-2 once TRBD2 TRBJ2-3
CASSGLLTYEQYF TGTGCCAGCAGCGGGCTCCTCACCTACGAGCAGTACTTC TRBV27 few . TRBJ2-7